The source of this TCR beta chain is a study of cytomegalovirus exposure and HLA in healthy donors. A note on this clone: Antigen specificity is unknown. One end of the junction varies from germline; a read error may be responsible.

General study results and limits: The authors later linked a missense DCLRE1C variant to TCR beta V- and J-gene trimming. Associated with HLA alleles at 0.05 false discovery rate in a later analysis were about 17,000 TCR beta sequences. In a later analysis, TCR association rates varied by HLA locus: DRB1 most, HLA-C fewest.

13 Jbeta primers and 60 Vbeta primers were used for the PCR. Data came from immunoSEQ multiplex PCR; TCRdb stores just in-frame clones and leaves some out. Of roughly 100,000 clones in the sample, roughly two thirds were seen once. CDR3 length: 14 amino acids. Germline values: CDR1 ENHRY, CDR2 SYGVKD. The sequenced sample was PBMCs. The sequence was obtained from a man aged 25 to 45 in good health and CMV-seronegative. The chain couples TRBV10-3 to TRBJ2-6; 7 bases are shared with TRBD1. CDR3 loop: CAIWDSTAANGLTF. The CDR3 DNA sequence: TGTGCCATTTGGGACAGTACTGCGGCCAACGGCCTGACTTTC.